Detailed here is one T cell receptor beta chain. The antigen this receptor binds is unknown. Qualities for individual bases were not recorded, and no much larger clone is one base off. TCRbeta CDR3 regions were amplified from genomic DNA using the immunoSEQ Assay, a bias-controlled multiplex PCR. In the authors' own workflow: The number of nucleated cells in each sample was estimated by amplification of reference gene primers within the assay. To quantify the absolute abundance of each unique TCRbeta CDR3 rearrangement, sequence reads were collapsed and filtered. For each sample, productive Simpson clonality was calculated as the square root of Simpson's diversity index across productive rearrangements. In TCRdb, the immuneACCESS table is reduced to in-frame sequences with V and J assigned. These tables do not hold every clone; where another copy was compared, an unresolved V gene accounts for under half, and the others remain unexplained. V and J calls and clone size follow that table, whereas D and trimming were derived from the DNA. The sample records some 96,000 clones, roughly nine tenths of which are singletons. About 2.2% of the sample lies in the top ten.

This record belongs to a study of blood T cell repertoires in COVID-19 (dated by TCRdb to the early 2020s). For the wider study: Samples covering the acute and convalescent phases of COVID-19 were provided by collaborators in the United States, Italy and Spain. The repertoires were released in a freely available public database meant as a resource for research on the immune response to SARS-CoV-2. Samples came from the ongoing ImmuneRACE study (first 160 participants) plus 1,254 subjects from 6 global collaborators. Where available, HLA class I and class II types were obtained from metadata supplied by the sample provider rather than from assay-based typing. Nearly every sample came with metadata listing a de-identified subject ID, COVID-19 status, age in years and sex. The dataset comprised deeply sampled blood TCRbeta repertoires from subjects exposed to, actively infected with, or recovered from COVID-19. The prospective study material was composed of cDNA or gDNA derived from T cells, B-cell-depleted T cells, or PBMCs.

Broader findings and caveats from the paper: Clinical and demographic metadata were provided uncurated, with the amount varying by source and participant.

Collaborating institutions collected whole blood in K2EDTA tubes following their own protocols. For TCRbeta analysis, collaborators shipped samples in one of three forms: frozen whole blood, isolated PBMCs, or DNA extracted from either of those sample types. Sequenced: peripheral blood. The source is a man between 50 and 59 years old with active COVID-19.

In nucleotides, the sequence is TGCGCCAGCAGTCAATCGAGAGGCACACATCAGCCCCAGCATTTT. This yields the protein CASSQSRGTHQPQHF. Rearrangement joined TRBV23-1 to TRBJ1-5, with no confident D gene call. TRBV23-1 counts as an open reading frame of uncertain function. Reading from cysteine to phenylalanine, the CDR3 counts 15 amino acids. Of all the DNA, just the CDR3 is kept, 45 bases in frame from base 1. V and J lose 0 bases and 5 bases, and a span of 11 bases separates them.